Below are 23 T cell receptor beta chains sequenced from a single sample in a study of cytomegalovirus exposure and HLA in healthy donors. The PCR contained 60 Vbeta and 13 Jbeta primers. The repertoire was sequenced with immunoSEQ multiplex PCR; TCRdb's copy has only in-frame clones and lacks some. The sample includes around 70,000 clones. What was sequenced was PBMCs. The receptors originated from a woman aged 40 to 50 in good health and CMV-seropositive.

The chain links TRBV27 to TRBJ1-2; a possible D gene is TRBD1 (5 bases). The CDR3 sequence is 13 residues long. The V end lost 5 bases, the J end lost 8 bases, and 15 bases lay between the germline ends. The germline V gene has CDR1 MNHEY and CDR2 SMNVEV (reference sequence). The DNA of the CDR3 is TGTGCCAGCAGTGCCCAGGGTTTTAACGGCTACACCTTC. It yields the protein CASSAQGFNGYTF.

The CDR3 loop is CASNPGQGARNEQFF. In DNA, the CDR3 is TGTGCCAGCAATCCGGGACAGGGGGCGAGGAATGAGCAGTTCTTC. The chain joins TRBV4-2 to TRBJ2-1; the match to TRBD1 covers 12 bases. The CDR3 is made up of 15 amino acids. Germline CDR1 reads LGHNA; CDR2 reads YNFKEQ. V trimming: 7 bases; J trimming: 7 bases; junction bases outside the gene matches: 8.

This chain connects TRBV10-1 to TRBJ2-1; D gene ambiguous. Germline loops: CDR1 WNHNN, CDR2 SYGVQD (reference sequence). The CDR3 is 13 amino acids. V lost 0 bases and J lost 9, with 9 bases in between. In DNA form, the CDR3 reads TGCGCCAGCAGTGAGTCGGTAATCGGTGAGCAGTTCTTC. Residues: CASSESVIGEQFF.

The chain employs TRBV30 and TRBJ1-1; TRBD1 matches 12 bases. V shed 4 bases and J 5 bases; nucleotides not matched to a gene: 5. Germline CDR1 GTSNPN, CDR2 SVGIG (reference sequence). This CDR3 has 14 residues. The CDR3 sequence: CAWTWDRGQTEAFF. The CDR3, as DNA: TGTGCCTGGACCTGGGACAGGGGGCAGACTGAAGCTTTCTTT.

The chain couples TRBV7-9 to TRBJ2-1, with 13 nucleotides matching TRBD2. CDR3 length: 16 amino acids. The V and J ends lost 4 bases and 10 bases, in that order; junction bases with no gene match: 10. Germline assignment: CDR1 SEHNR and CDR2 FQNEAQ (reference sequence). CDR3 sequence (DNA): TGTGCCAGCAGCTCGGGACTAGCGGGGCTTTTCGGGGAGCAGTTCTTC. Amino acids: CASSSGLAGLFGEQFF.

This chain joins TRBV5-1 and TRBJ1-2; a possible D gene is TRBD1 (6 bases). The CDR3 loop spans 14 amino acids. The germline V and J ends were trimmed by 2 bases and 5 bases, with 13 bases remaining between them. The germline gives CDR1 SGHRS, CDR2 YFSETQ. The CDR3 DNA reads TGCGCCAGCAGCTTCGGACAGCAAAGATATGGCTACACCTTC. This translates into CASSFGQQRYGYTF.

The genes are TRBV18 and TRBJ1-1; 7 nucleotides match TRBD1. The CDR3 extends over 15 amino acids. Looked up from germline, CDR1 is KGHSH and CDR2 is LQKENI. V was clipped by 5 bases and J by 7 bases; unmatched bases: 13. CDR3 region: CASSSSHWTGLEAFF. CDR3 sequence (DNA): TGTGCCAGCTCATCAAGCCACTGGACAGGTCTTGAAGCTTTCTTT.

The rearrangement uses TRBV5-8 and TRBJ1-1, with 7 bases identical to TRBD1. The CDR3 consists of 15 residues. The junction had 10 bases not matched to a gene; V was cut back by 4 bases and J by 4 bases. Germline lookup yields CDR1 SGHTS and CDR2 YDEGEE. The CDR3 spells CASSKNTGVGTEAFF. The CDR3 region has the DNA TGTGCCAGCAGCAAAAACACAGGGGTCGGCACTGAAGCTTTCTTT.

The V and J genes are TRBV27 and TRBJ1-5; D is unresolved. CDR3 length: 11 amino acids. Germline values: CDR1 MNHEY, CDR2 SMNVEV (reference sequence). The V end lost 5 bases, the J end lost 15 bases, and 14 bases lay between the germline ends. CDR3 DNA: TGTGCCAGCAGTCCGAGGGCCCCGCTGCATTTT. Amino acids: CASSPRAPLHF.

The chain employs TRBV9 and TRBJ2-1; D perhaps matches TRBD2 (7 bases). The germline V gene has CDR1 SGDLS and CDR2 YYNGEE. CDR3 length: 16 amino acids. Trimming took 0 bases from V and 2 from J, leaving 12 bases between them. The CDR3 sequence is CASSVERGTTYNEQFF. In nucleotides, the CDR3 is TGTGCCAGCAGCGTAGAGAGGGGGACTACCTACAATGAGCAGTTCTTC.

V is TRBV14 and J is TRBJ2-1; D is undetermined. The CDR3 spans 15 residues. In germline, CDR1 is SGHDN, CDR2 FVKESK. V was shortened by 2 bases and J by 1 base, with 9 bases between the two germline ends. The CDR3 reads CASSQSKLSYNEQFF. The DNA of the CDR3 is TGTGCCAGCAGCCAAAGCAAGCTTTCCTACAATGAGCAGTTCTTC.

The rearrangement links TRBV10-2 to TRBJ2-1; D unresolved. The CDR3 is 15 amino acids. Germline CDR1 WSHSY, CDR2 SAAADI. The ends were cut back, 3 bases at V and 0 bases at J, with 9 bases in the middle. The CDR3 loop reads CASSDMRSSYNEQFF. CDR3 DNA: TGCGCCAGCAGTGATATGCGGAGCTCCTACAATGAGCAGTTCTTC.

The chain combines TRBV5-6 with TRBJ2-3; unclear D gene. The CDR3 consists of 15 residues. The germline V and J ends were trimmed by 4 bases and 4 bases, with 16 bases remaining between them. Germline values: CDR1 SGHDT, CDR2 YYEEEE. CDR3 residues: CASSPAGLNADTQYF. For the CDR3, the DNA is TGTGCCAGCAGCCCCGCCGGGTTAAACGCAGATACGCAGTATTTT.

The chain recombines TRBV2 with TRBJ2-1; 15 bases line up with TRBD2. Per the germline V gene, CDR1 is SNHLY and CDR2 is FYNNEI. Germline trimming cut 10 bases from V and 1 base from J; bases unmatched to any gene: 11. CDR3 length: 18 residues. The CDR3 nucleotides read TGTGCCACCGTCCCGGGACTAGCGGGAGGCTTATCCTACAATGAGCAGTTCTTC. This translates into CATVPGLAGGLSYNEQFF.

The chain carries TRBV5-4 and TRBJ1-2, with no clear D. This CDR3 contains 13 residues. Trimming stripped 4 bases from V and 8 bases from J, with 15 bases between. Germline lookup yields CDR1 SGHNT and CDR2 YYREEE (reference sequence). DNA for the CDR3: TGTGCCAGCAGCCTAATCCTCAATGAGGGCTACACCTTC. It codes for CASSLILNEGYTF.

The V call is TRBV7-3, the J call TRBJ1-5; D is perhaps TRBD1 (5 bases). V gave up 6 bases and J gave up 6 bases, with 12 bases separating them. Looked up from germline, CDR1 is SGHTA and CDR2 is FQGTGA. CDR3 size: 13 residues. This CDR3 is CASSSGQGQPQHF. DNA of the CDR3: TGTGCCAGCAGTTCAGGGCAAGGTCAGCCCCAGCATTTT.

The V and J genes are TRBV5-4 and TRBJ2-7; TRBD2 matches at 13 bases. After removal of 2 bases from V and 2 bases from J, the junction contained 7 bases not matched to a gene. The germline CDR1 and CDR2 sequences are SGHNT and YYREEE (reference sequence). This CDR3 has 17 amino acids. The CDR3 DNA follows: TGTGCCAGCAGCTTCGGGACTAGCGGGGTTCAACCCTACGAGCAGTACTTC. Protein sequence: CASSFGTSGVQPYEQYF.

The chain uses TRBV7-3 and TRBJ2-3, with 9 bases identical to TRBD2. V dropped 4 bases and J dropped 5; count of bases not matched to a gene: 7. In germline, CDR1 is SGHTA, CDR2 FQGTGA. The CDR3 covers 15 residues. This CDR3 reads CASSWGLAGGDTQYF. CDR3 DNA sequence: TGTGCCAGCAGCTGGGGACTAGCCGGGGGAGATACGCAGTATTTT.

The chain recombines TRBV11-2 with TRBJ2-7; TRBD2 agrees at 12 bases. This CDR3 spans 15 amino acids. Germline V CDR1 and CDR2: SGHAT, FQNNGV. The V and J ends lost 4 bases and 2 bases, in that order; junction bases with no gene match: 3. The CDR3 DNA reads TGTGCCAGCAGCTCCGGACTAGCGGGGCCCTACGAGCAGTACTTC. This gives the protein CASSSGLAGPYEQYF.

The chain uses TRBV11-3 and TRBJ2-7, with TRBD2 matching over 8 bases. Losses at the gene ends were 3 bases for V and 6 bases for J; bases not matched to a gene: 4. CDR3 length: 13 amino acids. Per germline, CDR1 SGHNT and CDR2 YENEEA. CDR3 protein: CASSFVSGGEQYF. The CDR3 coding sequence is TGTGCCAGCAGCTTCGTCAGCGGGGGCGAGCAGTACTTC.

The J gene is TRBJ1-1, the V gene TRBV18; D is perhaps TRBD1 (5 bases). This CDR3 is built from 13 residues. Germline V lookup: CDR1 KGHSH, CDR2 LQKENI. V was cut by 4 bases and J by 5 bases, with 11 bases left in between. CDR3 nucleotides: TGTGCCAGCTCACAAGGGGTGGAGACTGAAGCTTTCTTT. Residues: CASSQGVETEAFF.

V gene TRBV10-2 combines with J gene TRBJ2-5, with D tentatively TRBD2 (5 bases). Germline V gene lookup returns CDR1 WSHSY and CDR2 SAAADI. CDR3 size: 15 residues. Trimming removed 4 bases from V and 5 bases from J, with 17 bases in between. CDR3 nucleotides: TGCGCCAGCAGTGCTACAATCCTCCGAGGGGAGACCCAGTACTTC. It translates to CASSATILRGETQYF.

This sequence joins TRBV9 and TRBJ2-5, with 9 bases lining up with TRBD2. The end of the DNA fits TRBJ2-7 better, so the J call may be wrong. CDR1 and CDR2 (germline): SGDLS, YYNGEE. The CDR3 length is 15 residues. The CDR3 sequence is CASSVEAGGGYEQYF. The CDR3 nucleotides are TGTGCCAGCAGCGTAGAGGCGGGAGGGGGGTACGAGCAGTACTTC.